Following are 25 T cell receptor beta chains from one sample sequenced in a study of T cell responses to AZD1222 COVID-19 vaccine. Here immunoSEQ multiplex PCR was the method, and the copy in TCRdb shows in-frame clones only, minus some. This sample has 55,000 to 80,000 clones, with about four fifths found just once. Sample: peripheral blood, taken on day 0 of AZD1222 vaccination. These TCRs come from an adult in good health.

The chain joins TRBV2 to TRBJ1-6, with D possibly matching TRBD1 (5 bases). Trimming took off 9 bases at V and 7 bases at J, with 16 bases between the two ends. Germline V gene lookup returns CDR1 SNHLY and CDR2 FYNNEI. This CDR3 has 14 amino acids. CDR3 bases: TGTGCCAGTATTAGAGGGGAAAGGAATTCACCCCTCCACTTT. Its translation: CASIRGERNSPLHF.

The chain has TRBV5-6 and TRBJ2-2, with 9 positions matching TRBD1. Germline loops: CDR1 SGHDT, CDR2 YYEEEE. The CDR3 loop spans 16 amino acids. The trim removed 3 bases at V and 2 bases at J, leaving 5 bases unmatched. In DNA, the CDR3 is TGTGCCAGCAGCTACCGGGACAGGGACAACACCGGGGAGCTGTTTTTT. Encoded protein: CASSYRDRDNTGELFF. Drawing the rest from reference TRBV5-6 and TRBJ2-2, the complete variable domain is DAGVTQSPTHLIKTRGQQVTLRCSPKSGHDTVSWYQQALGQGPQFIFQYYEEEERQRGNFPDRFSGHQFPNYSSELNVNALLLGDSALYLCASSYRDRDNTGELFFGEGSRLTVL.

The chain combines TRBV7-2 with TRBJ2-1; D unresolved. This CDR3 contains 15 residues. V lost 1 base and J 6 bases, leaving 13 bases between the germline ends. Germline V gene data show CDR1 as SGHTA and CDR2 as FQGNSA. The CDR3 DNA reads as TGTGCCAGCAGCTTAGATAGACTCCGTGGCAATGAGCAGTTCTTC. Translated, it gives CASSLDRLRGNEQFF.

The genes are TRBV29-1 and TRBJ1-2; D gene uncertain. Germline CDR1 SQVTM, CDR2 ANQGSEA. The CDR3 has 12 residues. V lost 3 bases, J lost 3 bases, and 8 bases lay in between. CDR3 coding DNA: TGCAGCGTTGATTCGGGGTACTATGGCTACACCTTC. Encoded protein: CSVDSGYYGYTF.

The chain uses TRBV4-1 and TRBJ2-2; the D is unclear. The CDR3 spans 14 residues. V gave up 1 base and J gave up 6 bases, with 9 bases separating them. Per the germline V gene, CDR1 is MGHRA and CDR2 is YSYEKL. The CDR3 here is CASSQVRRPGELFF. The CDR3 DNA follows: TGCGCCAGCAGCCAAGTCAGAAGGCCCGGGGAGCTGTTTTTT.

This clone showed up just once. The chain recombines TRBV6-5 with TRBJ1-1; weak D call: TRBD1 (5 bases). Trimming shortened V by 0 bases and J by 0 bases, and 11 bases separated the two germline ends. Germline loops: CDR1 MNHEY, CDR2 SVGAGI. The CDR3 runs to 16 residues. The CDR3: CASSYSITGLNTEAFF. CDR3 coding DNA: TGTGCCAGCAGTTACTCGATAACAGGTTTGAACACTGAAGCTTTCTTT.

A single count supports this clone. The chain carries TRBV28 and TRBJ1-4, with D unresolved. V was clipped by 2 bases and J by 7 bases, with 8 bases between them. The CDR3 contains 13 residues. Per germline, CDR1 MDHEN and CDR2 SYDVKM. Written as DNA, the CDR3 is TGTGCCAGCAGTTTAGTGACATCTGAAAAACTGTTTTTT. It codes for CASSLVTSEKLFF.

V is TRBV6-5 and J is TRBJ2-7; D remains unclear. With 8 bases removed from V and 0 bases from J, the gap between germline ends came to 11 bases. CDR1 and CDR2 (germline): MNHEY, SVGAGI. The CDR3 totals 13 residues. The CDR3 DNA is TGTGCCAGCGGAGCGACGGCCTCCTACGAGCAGTACTTC. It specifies CASGATASYEQYF.

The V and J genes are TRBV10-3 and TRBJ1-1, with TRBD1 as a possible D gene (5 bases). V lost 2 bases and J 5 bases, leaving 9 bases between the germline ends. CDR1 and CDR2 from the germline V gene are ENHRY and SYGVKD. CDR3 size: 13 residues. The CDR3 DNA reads TGTGCCATCAGTGAGAGGGGAGGGACTGAAGCTTTCTTT. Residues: CAISERGGTEAFF.

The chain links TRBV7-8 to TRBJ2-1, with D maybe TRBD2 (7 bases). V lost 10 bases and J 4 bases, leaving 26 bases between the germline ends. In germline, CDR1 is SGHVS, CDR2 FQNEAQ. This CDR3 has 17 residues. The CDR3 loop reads CATKGGGGQMEYNEQFF. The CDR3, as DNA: TGTGCCACCAAAGGAGGGGGGGGCCAAATGGAGTACAATGAGCAGTTCTTC.

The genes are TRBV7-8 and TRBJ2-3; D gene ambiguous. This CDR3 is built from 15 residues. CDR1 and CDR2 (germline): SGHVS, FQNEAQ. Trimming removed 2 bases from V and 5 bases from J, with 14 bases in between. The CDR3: CASSLRQVLGDTQYF. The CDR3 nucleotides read TGTGCCAGCAGCTTACGGCAGGTCCTTGGAGATACGCAGTATTTT.

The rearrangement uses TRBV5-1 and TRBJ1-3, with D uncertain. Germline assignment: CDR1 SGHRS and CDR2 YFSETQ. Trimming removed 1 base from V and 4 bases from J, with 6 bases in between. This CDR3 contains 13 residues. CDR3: CASSLTIGNTIYF. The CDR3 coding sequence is TGCGCCAGCAGCTTGACGATCGGAAACACCATATATTTT.

CDR3 DNA sequence: TGTGCCAGCTCACCAATCCCGGGACCTTCCTACAATGAGCAGTTCTTC. Translating gives CASSPIPGPSYNEQFF. The gene calls are TRBV18 and TRBJ2-1; D possibly uses TRBD1 or TRBD2 (5 bases each). The V end was cut by 2 bases, the J end by 1 base, with 12 bases between. Per germline, CDR1 KGHSH and CDR2 LQKENI. The CDR3 is 16 residues long.

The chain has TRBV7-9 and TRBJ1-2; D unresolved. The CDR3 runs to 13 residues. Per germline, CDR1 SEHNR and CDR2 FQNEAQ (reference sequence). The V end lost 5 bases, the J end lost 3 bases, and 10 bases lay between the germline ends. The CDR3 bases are TGTGCCAGCAGCCGTCGGGATGACTATGGCTACACCTTC. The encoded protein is CASSRRDDYGYTF.

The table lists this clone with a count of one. DNA for the CDR3: TGTGCCAGCAGCGTAGGGACGGGGGTGAACAACTACGAGCAGTACTTC. This encodes CASSVGTGVNNYEQYF. This chain uses TRBV9 with TRBJ2-7; maybe TRBD2 (6 bases). CDR1 SGDLS and CDR2 YYNGEE come from the germline V gene. Trimming removed 0 bases from V and 3 bases from J, with 16 bases in between. CDR3 length equals 16 residues.

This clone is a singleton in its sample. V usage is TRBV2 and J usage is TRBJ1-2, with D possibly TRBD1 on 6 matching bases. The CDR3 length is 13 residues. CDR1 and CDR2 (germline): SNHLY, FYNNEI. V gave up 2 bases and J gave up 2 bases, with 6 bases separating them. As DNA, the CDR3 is TGTGCCAGCAGTGAACAGGGGAACTATGGCTACACCTTC. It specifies CASSEQGNYGYTF. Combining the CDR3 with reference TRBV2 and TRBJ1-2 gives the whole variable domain EPEVTQTPSHQVTQMGQEVILRCVPISNHLYFYWYRQILGQKVEFLVSFYNNEISEKSEIFDDQFSVERPDGSNFTLKIRSTKLEDSAMYFCASSEQGNYGYTFGSGTRLTVV.

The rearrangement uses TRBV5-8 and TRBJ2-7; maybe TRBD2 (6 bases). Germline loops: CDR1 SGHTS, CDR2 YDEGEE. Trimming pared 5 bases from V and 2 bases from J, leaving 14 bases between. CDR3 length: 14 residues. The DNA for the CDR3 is TGTGCCAGCAGGGACCGGGACTGGACCTACGAGCAGTACTTC. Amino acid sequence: CASRDRDWTYEQYF.

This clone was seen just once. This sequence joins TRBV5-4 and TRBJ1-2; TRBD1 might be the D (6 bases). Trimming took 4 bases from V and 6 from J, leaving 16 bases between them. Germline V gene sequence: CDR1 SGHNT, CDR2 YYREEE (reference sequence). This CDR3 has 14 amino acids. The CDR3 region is CASSVAGTFNGYTF. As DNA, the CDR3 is TGTGCCAGCAGCGTCGCCGGGACATTCAATGGCTACACCTTC.

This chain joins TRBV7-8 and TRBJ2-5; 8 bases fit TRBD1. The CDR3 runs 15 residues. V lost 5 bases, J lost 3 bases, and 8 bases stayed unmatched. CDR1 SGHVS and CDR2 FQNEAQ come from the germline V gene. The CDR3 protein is CASSIGTGREETQYF. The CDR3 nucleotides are TGTGCCAGCAGCATCGGGACAGGACGGGAAGAGACCCAGTACTTC.

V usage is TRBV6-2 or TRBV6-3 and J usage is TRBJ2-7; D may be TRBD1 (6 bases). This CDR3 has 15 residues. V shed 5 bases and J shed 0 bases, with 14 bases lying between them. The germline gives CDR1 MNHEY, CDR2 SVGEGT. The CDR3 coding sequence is TGTGCCAGCAGTGATAGACAGGCGGGCTCCTACGAGCAGTACTTC. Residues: CASSDRQAGSYEQYF.

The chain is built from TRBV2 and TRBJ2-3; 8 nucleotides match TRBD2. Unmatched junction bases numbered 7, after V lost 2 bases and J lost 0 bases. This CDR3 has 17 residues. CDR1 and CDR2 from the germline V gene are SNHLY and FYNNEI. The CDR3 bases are TGTGCCAGCAGTGAAAGGGGAGCGGGGGCCAGCACAGATACGCAGTATTTT. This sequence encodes CASSERGAGASTDTQYF.

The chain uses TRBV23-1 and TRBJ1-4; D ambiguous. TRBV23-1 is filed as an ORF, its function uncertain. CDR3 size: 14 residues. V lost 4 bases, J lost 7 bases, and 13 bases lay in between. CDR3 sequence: CASSPLNEIEKLFF. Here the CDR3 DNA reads TGCGCCAGCAGTCCTCTCAACGAGATTGAAAAACTGTTTTTT.

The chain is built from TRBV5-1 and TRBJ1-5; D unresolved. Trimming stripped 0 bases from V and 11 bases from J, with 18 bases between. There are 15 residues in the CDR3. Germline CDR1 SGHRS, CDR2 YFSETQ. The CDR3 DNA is TGCGCCAGCAGCTTGGGGGAGGGCCTATCGCCAGCCCAGCATTTT. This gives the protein CASSLGEGLSPAQHF. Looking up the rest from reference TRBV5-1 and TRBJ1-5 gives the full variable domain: KAGVTQTPRYLIKTRGQQVTLSCSPISGHRSVSWYQQTPGQGLQFLFEYFSETQRNKGNFPGRFSGRQFSNSRSEMNVSTLELGDSALYLCASSLGEGLSPAQHFGDGTRLSIL.

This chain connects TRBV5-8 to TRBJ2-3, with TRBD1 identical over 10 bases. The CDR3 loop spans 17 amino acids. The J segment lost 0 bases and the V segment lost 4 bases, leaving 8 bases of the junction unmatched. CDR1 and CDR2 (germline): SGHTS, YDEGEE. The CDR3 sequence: CASSSGQGVTSTDTQYF. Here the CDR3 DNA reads TGTGCCAGCAGCAGCGGACAGGGGGTAACTAGCACAGATACGCAGTATTTT.

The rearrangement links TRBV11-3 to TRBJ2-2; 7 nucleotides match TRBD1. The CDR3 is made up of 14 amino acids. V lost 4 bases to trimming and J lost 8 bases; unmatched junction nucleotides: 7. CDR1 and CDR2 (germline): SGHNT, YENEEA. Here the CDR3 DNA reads TGTGCCAGCAGCTCTCGACAGGGCTCAGGGGAGCTGTTTTTT. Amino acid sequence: CASSSRQGSGELFF.